This T cell receptor (beta chain) is from a study of PD-1 blockade in classical Hodgkin lymphoma. There are a few counts of this clone. The antigen remains undetermined. The V gene's germline CDR1 is ENHRY and CDR2 SYGVKD. The CDR3 sequence is 13 residues long. Trimming shortened V by 6 bases and J by 1 base, and 8 bases separated the two germline ends. TCRdb keeps only in-frame clones here, not all; method: immunoSEQ multiplex PCR. Among more than 140,000 clones listed, under 85% were seen once. Overall study findings and caveats: Complete responders' diversity at baseline resembled that of newly diagnosed patients. Baseline TCR diversity was reportedly lower in newly diagnosed patients than in healthy donors. It was reported as lower still in relapsed/refractory patients. CD4+ but not CD8+ TCR diversity rose significantly by C4D1. Underlying causes for the observed repertoire differences were not defined, possibly disease activity or prior therapy.

In every patient, relapse followed autologous stem cell transplantation, while exposure to brentuximab vedotin differed. This specimen was peripheral blood mononuclear cells (PBMCs), taken before the second cycle of nivolumab. The chain combines TRBV10-3 with TRBJ2-3, with D possibly TRBD2 on 5 matching bases. The receptor comes from a human donor with classical Hodgkin lymphoma. CDR3 amino acids: CAIRRARTDTQYF. The DNA of the CDR3 is TGTGCCATCAGGCGGGCCCGCACAGATACGCAGTATTTT.